One and the same sample provided the 27 T cell receptor beta chains below, sequenced in a study of T cells in Graves' hyperthyroidism and ophthalmopathy. Amplification yielded TCR beta CDR3 regions, with RNA transcripts as the source. HTBI primers drove first-round RT-PCR of the TCR CDR3. TCRdb redid the calling of the multiplex PCR reads with MiXCR, one entry per CDR3 protein. The sample lists roughly 350,000 distinct CDR3 sequences; about 15% were seen once. The sequenced material came from blood. These receptors all stem from a woman in her 30s with Graves' ophthalmopathy.

This clonotype was seen at least ten times. This sequence joins TRBV7-9 and TRBJ1-2, with D possibly being TRBD1 (5 bases). Germline V gene data show CDR1 as SEHNR and CDR2 as FQNEAQ (reference sequence). This CDR3 contains 12 residues. The V end was cut by 6 bases, the J end by 7 bases, with 12 bases between. CDR3 protein: CASRRGHLGYTF. The CDR3 nucleotides are TGTGCCAGCAGACGAGGACATCTTGGCTACACCTTC.

This clonotype was seen at least ten times. V is TRBV3-1 and J is TRBJ2-3; the D is unclear. This CDR3 has 16 residues. The V end lost 3 bases, the J end lost 3 bases, and 16 bases lay between the germline ends. Germline V gene sequence: CDR1 LGHDT, CDR2 YNNKEL (reference sequence). The chain's CDR3 is CASSHATGQRTDTQYF. For the CDR3, the DNA is TGTGCCAGCAGCCACGCGACGGGCCAACGAACAGATACGCAGTATTTT.

This clonotype was observed many times. The chain employs TRBV7-9 and TRBJ2-1, with 8 bases lining up with TRBD1. After removal of 1 base from V and 4 bases from J, the junction contained 9 bases not matched to a gene. CDR3 length: 17 amino acids. The germline V gene encodes CDR1 SEHNR and CDR2 FQNEAQ (reference sequence). The CDR3 bases are TGTGCCAGCAGCTTAGGAGGTCTGGGACAGGATTACAATGAGCAGTTCTTC. This encodes CASSLGGLGQDYNEQFF. The whole variable domain, filled in from reference TRBV7-9 and TRBJ2-1, reads DTGVSQNPRHKITKRGQNVTFRCDPISEHNRLYWYRQTLGQGPEFLTYFQNEAQLEKSRLLSDRFSAERPKGSFSTLEIQRTEQGDSAMYLCASSLGGLGQDYNEQFFGPGTRLTVL.

This clonotype was seen only a few times. J is TRBJ1-2 and V is TRBV28; 12 positions match TRBD1. This CDR3 has 13 amino acids. Germline CDR1 reads MDHEN; CDR2 reads SYDVKM. After removal of 7 bases from V and 7 bases from J, the junction contained 4 bases not matched to a gene. The CDR3 DNA reads as TGTGCCAGCACCCGGGACAGGGGGCTTGGCTACACCTTC. It yields the protein CASTRDRGLGYTF.

This clonotype has a count of ten or more. The chain has TRBV5-1 and TRBJ1-2; 9 positions agree with TRBD1. This CDR3 has 11 residues. With V trimmed by 9 bases and J by 8 bases, 5 bases remained unmatched. Germline V CDR1 and CDR2: SGHRS, YFSETQ. The CDR3 sequence is CATNGQGGYTF. The CDR3 DNA is TGCGCCACCAACGGACAGGGGGGCTACACCTTC.

Notes on this clonotype: As the CDR3 is not closed by the conserved phenylalanine or tryptophan, this likely results from a read error. The rearrangement uses TRBV20-1 and TRBJ1-1; perhaps TRBD1 as D (6 bases). CDR1 and CDR2 from the germline V gene are DFQATT and SNEGSKA (reference sequence). V lost 6 bases and J lost 4, with 15 bases in between. CDR3 length: 13 amino acids. CDR3 in DNA: TGCAGTGCCCTCAGGGGTGGAAGCACTGAAGCTTTCCTT. Translating gives CSALRGGSTEAFL.

This clonotype was recorded at least ten times. The chain has TRBV20-1 and TRBJ2-5; no definite D call. The CDR3 covers 13 residues. Germline lookup yields CDR1 DFQATT and CDR2 SNEGSKA (reference sequence). The V and J ends lost 5 bases and 2 bases respectively, with 12 bases between them. The CDR3 DNA is TGCAGTGCTCAGATCGTAGGTCAAGAGACCCAGTACTTC. This sequence encodes CSAQIVGQETQYF.

The sample holds many counts of this clonotype. The rearrangement uses TRBV20-1 and TRBJ2-3; 9 bases agree with TRBD2. V gave up 3 bases and J gave up 6 bases; unmatched junction bases: 7. The CDR3 totals 14 residues. Germline values: CDR1 DFQATT, CDR2 SNEGSKA (reference sequence). DNA for the CDR3: TGCAGTGCTAGCGGCGGGGGGGCAGCCGATACGCAGTATTTT. This sequence encodes CSASGGGAADTQYF.

This clonotype was seen at least ten times. V is TRBV11-2 and J is TRBJ1-3; tentatively, D is TRBD1 (5 bases). V lost 6 bases and J 0 bases, leaving 15 bases between the germline ends. CDR1 and CDR2 from the germline V gene are SGHAT and FQNNGV. The CDR3 has 16 amino acids. The CDR3 sequence: CASRSVGRDSGNTIYF. CDR3 nucleotides: TGTGCCAGCAGGTCCGTTGGCAGGGACTCTGGAAACACCATATATTTT.

The chain joins TRBV25-1 to TRBJ1-1; D unresolved. V was shortened by 0 bases and J by 2 bases, with 10 bases between the two germline ends. This CDR3 comprises 15 residues. Germline loops: CDR1 MGHDK, CDR2 SYGVNS. CDR3 sequence: CASSEYGGLNTEAFF. DNA of the CDR3: TGTGCCAGCAGTGAATATGGTGGACTAAACACTGAAGCTTTCTTT.

This clonotype was observed many times. The genes are TRBV2 and TRBJ2-7; TRBD1 agrees at 9 bases. The CDR3 spans 14 residues. The trim removed 3 bases at V and 3 bases at J, leaving 3 bases unmatched. CDR1 is SNHLY and CDR2 is FYNNEI in the germline V gene. CDR3: CASSERTGDYEQYF. The CDR3 DNA sequence: TGTGCCAGCAGTGAGAGGACAGGGGACTACGAGCAGTACTTC. Drawing the rest from reference TRBV2 and TRBJ2-7, the complete variable domain is EPEVTQTPSHQVTQMGQEVILRCVPISNHLYFYWYRQILGQKVEFLVSFYNNEISEKSEIFDDQFSVERPDGSNFTLKIRSTKLEDSAMYFCASSERTGDYEQYFGPGTRLTVT.

The sample holds a few counts of this clonotype. V is TRBV20-1 and J is TRBJ1-5; tentatively, D is TRBD1 (6 bases). V lost 5 bases to trimming and J lost 1 base, with 24 bases between them. This CDR3 has 18 amino acids. In germline, CDR1 is DFQATT, CDR2 SNEGSKA (reference sequence). The CDR3 reads CSAGEGPGHRGSNQPQHF. CDR3 sequence (DNA): TGCAGTGCTGGGGAGGGACCGGGTCATAGGGGGAGCAATCAGCCCCAGCATTTT.

This clonotype was seen many times. The rearrangement links TRBV7-9 to TRBJ2-1; 7 positions match TRBD1. The V gene's germline CDR1 is SEHNR and CDR2 FQNEAQ (reference sequence). V trimming: 2 bases; J trimming: 7 bases; junction bases outside the gene matches: 14. The CDR3 has 17 residues. Here the CDR3 reads CASSLYRATGKFNEQFF. CDR3 in DNA: TGTGCCAGCAGCTTATATCGGGCGACAGGGAAATTTAATGAGCAGTTCTTC. Variable domain in full (rest from reference TRBV7-9 and TRBJ2-1): DTGVSQNPRHKITKRGQNVTFRCDPISEHNRLYWYRQTLGQGPEFLTYFQNEAQLEKSRLLSDRFSAERPKGSFSTLEIQRTEQGDSAMYLCASSLYRATGKFNEQFFGPGTRLTVL.

This clonotype was counted a few times. The gene calls are TRBV29-1 and TRBJ2-1; no clear D. CDR1 is SQVTM, CDR2 ANQGSEA, per germline. This CDR3 has 10 residues. V was pared by 8 bases and J by 10 bases, with 12 bases between. This CDR3 is CSLLQREQFF. CDR3 DNA: TGCAGCTTGCTCCAAAGAGAGCAGTTCTTC.

In this sample, this clonotype turned up many times. This rearrangement joins TRBV15 to TRBJ1-4, with TRBD1 matching 8 bases. Germline CDR1 is LNHNV and CDR2 is YYDKDF (reference sequence). V gave up 1 base and J gave up 5 bases; unmatched junction bases: 3. This CDR3 is 15 amino acids long. In DNA, the CDR3 is TGTGCCACCAGCAGAGTGCCAGGGGGCAATGAAAAACTGTTTTTT. Protein product: CATSRVPGGNEKLFF.

This clonotype was found many times. This chain links TRBV18 with TRBJ2-6; 7 bases map to TRBD1. Unmatched junction bases numbered 12, after V lost 3 bases and J lost 4 bases. Germline V gene data show CDR1 as KGHSH and CDR2 as LQKENI. The CDR3 spans 18 residues. CDR3 residues: CASSPKIPTGTGANVLTF. CDR3 in DNA: TGTGCCAGCTCACCGAAGATACCGACAGGGACCGGGGCCAACGTCCTGACTTTC.

This clonotype showed up many times. The chain links TRBV20-1 to TRBJ1-5; 9 positions match TRBD1. V shed 7 bases and J 1 base; nucleotides not matched to a gene: 11. There are 16 residues in the CDR3. Germline CDR1 is DFQATT and CDR2 is SNEGSKA (reference sequence). CDR3 sequence reads: CSGGAQGARSNQPQHF. CDR3 sequence (DNA): TGCAGTGGCGGCGCACAGGGGGCACGGAGCAATCAGCCCCAGCATTTT.

The rearrangement uses TRBV7-6 and TRBJ2-7; D is undetermined. The CDR3 has 14 residues. CDR1 and CDR2 from the germline V gene are SGHVS and FNYEAQ. V lost 1 base to trimming and J lost 1 base, with 8 bases between them. The chain's CDR3 is CASSLGGPSYEQYF. CDR3 bases: TGTGCCAGCAGCTTAGGAGGACCGTCCTACGAGCAGTACTTC.

The chain uses TRBV20-1 and TRBJ1-6; D is ambiguous. The CDR3 is 15 residues long. Trimming left V 1 base short and J 5 bases short, with 12 bases between. Germline CDR1 reads DFQATT; CDR2 reads SNEGSKA (reference sequence). The CDR3 loop is CSARAVRSDNSPLHF. The CDR3 DNA sequence: TGCAGTGCTAGAGCCGTTCGGTCGGATAATTCACCCCTCCACTTT.

The chain has TRBV24-1 and TRBJ2-3; unclear D gene. CDR1 is KGHDR, CDR2 SFDVKD, per germline. Trimming left V 7 bases short and J 0 bases short, with 10 bases between. CDR3 length: 14 residues. The CDR3: CATSEESSTDTQYF. In DNA form, the CDR3 reads TGTGCCACCAGCGAAGAGTCTAGCACAGATACGCAGTATTTT.

Ten or more counts support this clonotype. The rearrangement links TRBV18 to TRBJ2-3; 8 positions agree with TRBD2. This CDR3 spans 17 amino acids. The germline V gene has CDR1 KGHSH and CDR2 LQKENI. With 1 base clipped from V and 4 bases from J, the junction kept 10 bases outside the gene matches. This chain's CDR3 is CASSPRVAGGAPDTQYF. The CDR3 DNA is TGTGCCAGCTCACCACGGGTAGCCGGGGGGGCCCCAGATACGCAGTATTTT.

This clonotype was detected ten times or more. The chain combines TRBV11-2 with TRBJ2-3; D is possibly TRBD1 or TRBD2 (5 bases each). V was clipped by 5 bases and J by 6 bases, with 15 bases between them. This CDR3 has 14 amino acids. The germline V gene encodes CDR1 SGHAT and CDR2 FQNNGV. The CDR3 nucleotides are TGTGCCAGCAGCAAGGGACCCACGCAGGATACGCAGTATTTT. Encoded protein: CASSKGPTQDTQYF.

As concerns this clonotype: A single base separates this from a much larger clone, so it may be a read error. The DNA of the CDR3 is TGCAGTGCGCAACTAGCGCAGAAGAAGACCCGGTACTTC. Translating it yields CSAQLAQKKTRYF. J is TRBJ2-5 and V is TRBV20-1; 7 nucleotides line up with TRBD2. CDR1 is DFQATT and CDR2 is SNEGSKA in the germline V gene (reference sequence). This CDR3 is built from 13 residues.

The CDR3 here is CSATPTGLIRETQYF. CDR3 coding DNA: TGCAGTGCTACGCCGACAGGCCTCATAAGGGAGACCCAGTACTTC. The chain joins TRBV20-1 to TRBJ2-5; possible D gene TRBD1, 6 bases. Germline V CDR1 and CDR2: DFQATT, SNEGSKA (reference sequence). There are 15 residues in the CDR3. Trimming removed 4 bases at V and 5 bases at J, with 20 bases between.

This clonotype has a handful of counts. This may come from a read error, since a much larger clone is one base off. The V call is TRBV3-1, the J call TRBJ1-1, with D perhaps TRBD1 (6 bases). In germline, CDR1 is LGHDT, CDR2 YNNKEL (reference sequence). The CDR3 loop spans 11 amino acids. Trimming pared 0 bases from V and 10 bases from J, leaving 6 bases between. CDR3 loop: CASSQDRGAFF. The CDR3 DNA reads as TGTGCCAGCAGCCAAGACAGGGGAGCTTTCTTT. Using reference TRBV3-1 and TRBJ1-1 for the parts outside the CDR3, the full variable domain is DTAVSQTPKYLVTQMGNDKSIKCEQNLGHDTMYWYKQDSKKFLKIMFSYNNKELIINETVPNRFSPKSPDKAHLNLHINSLELGDSAVYFCASSQDRGAFFGQGTRLTVV.

This clonotype was seen repeatedly, ten times or more. The chain uses TRBV2 and TRBJ1-5; D uncertain. V was trimmed by 0 bases and J by 3 bases, leaving 9 bases between them. The germline gives CDR1 SNHLY, CDR2 FYNNEI. The CDR3 sequence is 15 residues long. This chain's CDR3 is CASSEARGYNQPQHF. For the CDR3, the DNA is TGTGCCAGCAGTGAAGCGCGAGGCTACAATCAGCCCCAGCATTTT. Full variable domain (rest looked up from reference TRBV2 and TRBJ1-5): EPEVTQTPSHQVTQMGQEVILRCVPISNHLYFYWYRQILGQKVEFLVSFYNNEISEKSEIFDDQFSVERPDGSNFTLKIRSTKLEDSAMYFCASSEARGYNQPQHFGDGTRLSIL.

This clonotype occurred many times. The rearrangement links TRBV12-3 or TRBV12-4 to TRBJ1-5, with D tentatively TRBD1 (6 bases). The V and J ends lost 5 bases and 4 bases respectively, with 21 bases between them. The CDR3 consists of 17 residues. This CDR3 reads CASSISPGDRGNQPQHF. For the CDR3, the DNA is TGTGCCAGCAGTATCTCGCCAGGGGATCGCGGGAATCAGCCCCAGCATTTT.